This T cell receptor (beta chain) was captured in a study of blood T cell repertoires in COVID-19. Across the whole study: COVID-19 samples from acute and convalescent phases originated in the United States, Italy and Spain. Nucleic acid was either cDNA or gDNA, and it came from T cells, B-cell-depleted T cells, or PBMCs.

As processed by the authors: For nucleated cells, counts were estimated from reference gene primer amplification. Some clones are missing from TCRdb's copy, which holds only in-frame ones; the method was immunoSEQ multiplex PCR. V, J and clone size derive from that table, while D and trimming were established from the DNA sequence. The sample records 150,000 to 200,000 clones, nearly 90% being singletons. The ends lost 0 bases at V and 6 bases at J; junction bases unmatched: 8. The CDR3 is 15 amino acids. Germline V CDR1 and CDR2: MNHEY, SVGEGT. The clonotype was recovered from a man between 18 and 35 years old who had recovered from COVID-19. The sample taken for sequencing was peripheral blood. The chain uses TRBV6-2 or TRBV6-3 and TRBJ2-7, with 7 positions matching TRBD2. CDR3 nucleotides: TGTGCCAGCAGTTACTCGATGGGAGGGCAGGGCGAGCAGTACTTC. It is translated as CASSYSMGGQGEQYF.